Each of the 13 T cell receptor beta chains below was sequenced from the same sample in a study of cytomegalovirus exposure and HLA in healthy donors. It was with 60 Vbeta and 13 Jbeta primers that the PCR ran. Repertoires were generated with immunoSEQ multiplex PCR, while TCRdb's copy carries only in-frame clones and drops some. Of 150,000 to 200,000 clones listed, roughly 75% were seen once; the top ten hold roughly 5%. Sample: PBMCs. All receptors come from a male donor in good health and CMV-seronegative.

The V gene is TRBV7-9, the J gene TRBJ1-1, with D possibly matching TRBD1 (5 bases). From germline, CDR1 is SEHNR and CDR2 FQNEAQ (reference sequence). V shed 6 bases and J shed 0 bases, with 8 bases lying between them. The CDR3 has 13 residues. The CDR3 DNA sequence: TGTGCCAGCAGGGACAAATTGAACACTGAAGCTTTCTTT. Translation gives CASRDKLNTEAFF.

V gene TRBV5-6 combines with J gene TRBJ2-5, with D hard to call. The V gene lost 0 bases and the J gene lost 6 bases, with 15 bases spanning the gap. The length of the CDR3 is 15 residues. Germline V gene sequence: CDR1 SGHDT, CDR2 YYEEEE. CDR3 DNA sequence: TGTGCCAGCAGCTTGGTCGCTGGTAGCCAGAAGACCCAGTACTTC. Protein sequence: CASSLVAGSQKTQYF.

The chain is built from TRBV18 and TRBJ1-2; TRBD1 aligns across 9 bases. Germline trimming cut 1 base from V and 6 bases from J; bases unmatched to any gene: 3. Germline loops: CDR1 KGHSH, CDR2 LQKENI. This CDR3 is built from 14 residues. This CDR3 is CASSPRTGEDGYTF. CDR3 coding DNA: TGTGCCAGCTCACCACGGACAGGGGAGGATGGCTACACCTTC.

V gene TRBV21-1 combines with J gene TRBJ2-7; the table's TRBD1 call for D was not verified on the DNA. TRBV21-1 is a pseudogene segment. The CDR3 has 15 amino acids. The CDR3 DNA reads as TGTGCCAGCAGTAACCGGGACAGGGGCAACTACGAGCAGTACTTC. This sequence encodes CASSNRDRGNYEQYF.

The chain carries TRBV18 and TRBJ1-1, with TRBD1 identical over 7 bases. The J segment lost 0 bases and the V segment lost 1 base, leaving 5 bases of the junction unmatched. The CDR3 has 16 residues. The germline CDR1 and CDR2 sequences are KGHSH and LQKENI. The CDR3 nucleotides are TGTGCCAGCTCACCACAGGGGGCTGGCGTGAACACTGAAGCTTTCTTT. The encoded protein is CASSPQGAGVNTEAFF.

This clone was counted once. This sequence joins TRBV18 and TRBJ1-1; D not certain. From germline, CDR1 is KGHSH and CDR2 LQKENI. This CDR3 has 16 residues. The V gene lost 0 bases and the J gene lost 5 bases, with 16 bases spanning the gap. This CDR3 is CASSPPSPGSGTEAFF. In DNA form, the CDR3 reads TGTGCCAGCTCACCACCATCGCCGGGATCGGGGACTGAAGCTTTCTTT. The whole variable domain, filled in from reference TRBV18 and TRBJ1-1, reads NAGVMQNPRHLVRRRGQEARLRCSPMKGHSHVYWYRQLPEEGLKFMVYLQKENIIDESGMPKERFSAEFPKEGPSILRIQQVVRGDSAAYFCASSPPSPGSGTEAFFGQGTRLTVV.

The chain joins TRBV4-3 to TRBJ2-7, with TRBD1 matching 10 bases. The CDR3 is 16 residues long. Germline V gene lookup returns CDR1 LGHNA and CDR2 YSLEER. V shed 2 bases, J shed 2 bases, and the junction held 6 bases outside the gene matches. The CDR3 protein is CASSQLVGTGAYEQYF. The CDR3 coding sequence is TGCGCCAGCAGCCAACTAGTCGGGACAGGGGCCTACGAGCAGTACTTC.

The V gene is TRBV7-3, the J gene TRBJ2-2; D gene ambiguous. V was trimmed by 4 bases and J by 0 bases, leaving 18 bases between them. The CDR3 is 18 residues long. The germline V gene encodes CDR1 SGHTA and CDR2 FQGTGA. The CDR3 nucleotides read TGTGCCAGCAGCTCGACCCGGAGTGGTTTGACGAACACCGGGGAGCTGTTTTTT. It encodes CASSSTRSGLTNTGELFF.

V and J are TRBV15 and TRBJ2-7, with 10 bases lining up with TRBD1. Germline V gene lookup returns CDR1 LNHNV and CDR2 YYDKDF (reference sequence). The CDR3 is 14 amino acids. J gave up 5 bases and V 1 base, and 2 bases lay outside the gene matches. CDR3 residues: CATSRGQGAHEQYF. CDR3 DNA: TGTGCCACCAGCAGAGGACAGGGGGCCCACGAGCAGTACTTC.

The genes are TRBV4-1 and TRBJ2-7; no clear D gene. V was trimmed by 0 bases and J by 3 bases, leaving 9 bases between them. The CDR3 runs to 14 residues. In germline, CDR1 is MGHRA, CDR2 YSYEKL. The CDR3 DNA is TGCGCCAGCAGCCAAGATCAGCAGGTCTACGAGCAGTACTTC. This sequence encodes CASSQDQQVYEQYF.

The CDR3 protein is CASSVAGQGVVGSEKLFF. The CDR3 DNA follows: TGTGCCAGCAGCGTAGCGGGACAGGGGGTTGTAGGTTCGGAAAAACTGTTTTTT. This rearrangement joins TRBV9 to TRBJ1-4, with 11 positions matching TRBD1. CDR1 is SGDLS and CDR2 is YYNGEE in the germline V gene. Germline trimming cut 0 bases from V and 8 bases from J; bases unmatched to any gene: 12. The CDR3 totals 18 residues.

This clone occurred a few times. This sequence joins TRBV7-9 and TRBJ1-2; 7 bases match TRBD1. The CDR3 loop spans 17 amino acids. Unmatched junction bases numbered 11, after V lost 4 bases and J lost 0 bases. Looked up from germline, CDR1 is SEHNR and CDR2 is FQNEAQ (reference sequence). The CDR3 is CASSYRTGQSSNYGYTF. For the CDR3, the DNA is TGTGCCAGCAGCTACCGGACAGGACAGAGTTCTAACTATGGCTACACCTTC.

This clone was recorded only once. This chain joins TRBV10-2 and TRBJ2-7, with 7 bases lining up with TRBD1. V was pared by 4 bases and J by 7 bases, with 7 bases of the junction left unmatched. CDR3 size: 13 residues. CDR1 and CDR2 from the germline V gene are WSHSY and SAAADI. This CDR3 is CASSVAGGDEQYF. For the CDR3, the DNA is TGCGCCAGCAGTGTGGCAGGGGGTGATGAGCAGTACTTC.